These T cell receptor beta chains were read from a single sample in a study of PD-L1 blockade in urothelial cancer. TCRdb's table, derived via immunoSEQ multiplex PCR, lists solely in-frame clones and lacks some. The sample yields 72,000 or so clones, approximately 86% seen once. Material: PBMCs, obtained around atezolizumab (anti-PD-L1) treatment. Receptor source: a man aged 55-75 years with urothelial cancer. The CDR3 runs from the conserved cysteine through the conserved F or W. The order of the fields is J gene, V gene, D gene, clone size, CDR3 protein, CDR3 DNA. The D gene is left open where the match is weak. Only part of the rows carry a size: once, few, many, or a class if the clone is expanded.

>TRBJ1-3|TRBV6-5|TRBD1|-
CASSATGAPGNTIYF
TGTGCCAGCAGCGCGACAGGGGCCCCTGGAAACACCATATATTTT
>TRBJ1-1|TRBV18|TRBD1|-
CASSQGQVGTEAFF
TGTGCCAGCTCACAAGGACAGGTGGGCACTGAAGCTTTCTTT
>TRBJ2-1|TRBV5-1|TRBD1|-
CASSLEKTGNNEQFF
TGCGCCAGCAGCTTGGAGAAGACAGGGAACAATGAGCAGTTCTTC
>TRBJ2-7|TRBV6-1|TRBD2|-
CASSEAQYVAGAYYEQYF
TGTGCCAGCAGTGAAGCGCAGTATGTAGCGGGGGCCTACTACGAGCAGTACTTC
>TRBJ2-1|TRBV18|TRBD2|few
CASSPLLAGGLGEQFF
TGTGCCAGCTCACCGTTGCTAGCGGGGGGGCTAGGGGAGCAGTTCTTC
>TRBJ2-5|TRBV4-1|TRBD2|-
CASSPGGPGETQYF
TGCGCCAGCAGTCCGGGGGGGCCAGGGGAGACCCAGTACTTC
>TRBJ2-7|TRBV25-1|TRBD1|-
CASSEIRPGQATYEQYF
TGTGCCAGCAGTGAGATTCGACCGGGACAGGCTACCTACGAGCAGTACTTC
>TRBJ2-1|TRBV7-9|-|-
CASSLALQGVDEQFF
TGTGCCAGCAGCTTAGCGTTACAGGGTGTCGATGAGCAGTTCTTC
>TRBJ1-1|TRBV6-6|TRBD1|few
CASSYSTGDAFF
TGTGCCAGCAGTTACTCGACAGGGGACGCTTTCTTT
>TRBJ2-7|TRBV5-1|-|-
CASSLQGLYEQYF
TGCGCCAGCAGCTTGCAGGGGTTGTACGAGCAGTACTTC
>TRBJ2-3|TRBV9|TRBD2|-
CASSVGALAGSTDTQYF
TGTGCCAGCAGCGTAGGGGCCCTAGCGGGTAGCACAGATACGCAGTATTTT
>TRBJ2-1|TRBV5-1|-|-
CASSLGQKSYNEQFF
TGCGCCAGCAGCTTGGGCCAGAAATCCTACAATGAGCAGTTCTTC
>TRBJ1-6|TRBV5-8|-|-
CASTRGRSYNSPLHF
TGTGCCAGCACCCGAGGGCGTTCCTATAATTCACCCCTCCACTTT
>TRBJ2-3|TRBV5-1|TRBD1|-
CASSLTGDSTDTQYF
TGCGCCAGCAGCTTGACAGGGGATAGCACAGATACGCAGTATTTT
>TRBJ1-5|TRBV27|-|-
CASSLSIRGNSNQPQHF
TGTGCCAGCAGTTTATCGATTCGGGGTAATAGCAATCAGCCCCAGCATTTT
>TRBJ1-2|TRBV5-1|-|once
CASSLDSYYGYTF
TGCGCCAGCAGCTTGGACAGTTACTATGGCTACACCTTC
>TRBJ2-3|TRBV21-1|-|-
CASSKDPSGVSTDTQYF
TGTGCCAGCAGCAAAGACCCTAGCGGGGTTAGCACAGATACGCAGTATTTT
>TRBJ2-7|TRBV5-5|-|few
CASSPGISYEQYF
TGTGCCAGCAGCCCGGGGATTTCCTACGAGCAGTACTTC
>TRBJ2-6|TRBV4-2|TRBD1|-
CASSRRGQLSSGANVLTF
TGTGCCAGCAGCCGCCGGGGACAGCTTAGCTCTGGGGCCAACGTCCTGACTTTC
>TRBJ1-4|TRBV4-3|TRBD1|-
CASSQDLGTGSEKLFF
TGCGCCAGCAGCCAAGATCTCGGGACAGGGAGTGAAAAACTGTTTTTT
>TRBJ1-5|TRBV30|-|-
CAWSVLDRRNQPQHF
TGTGCCTGGAGTGTACTTGACAGGAGGAATCAGCCCCAGCATTTT
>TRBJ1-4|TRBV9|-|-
CASSVEEEKLFF
TGTGCCAGCAGCGTTGAGGAGGAAAAACTGTTTTTT
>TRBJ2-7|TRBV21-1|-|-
CASSNPTGNEQYF
TGTGCCAGCAGCAATCCCACAGGGAACGAGCAGTACTTC
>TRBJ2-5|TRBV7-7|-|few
CASSRDLRETQYF
TGTGCTAGTTCTCGAGATCTCCGGGAGACCCAGTACTTC
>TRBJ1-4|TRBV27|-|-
CASSFAGRREKLFF
TGTGCCAGCAGTTTTGCAGGGAGGAGAGAAAAACTGTTTTTT